Detailed here is one T cell receptor beta chain. Its binding antigen is unknown. Base qualities are missing; no much larger clone stands one base away. Patients chosen for sequencing had shown expansion of CD8+CD57+ cells by flow cytometry. All patients had severe acquired aplastic anemia diagnosed by International Study of Aplastic Anemia and Agranulocytosis and Camitta criteria. No therapy had been received by the patients at the time of blood sampling. In the study, sorted CD4+ and CD8+ blood T cells from patients with severe aplastic anemia and from healthy subjects underwent deep sequencing of TCR repertoires. In the USA, patient enrollment took place under clinicaltrials.gov protocols 00001620, 01623167, 00001397, 00071045, 00081523 and 00961064. Ficoll-Paque density gradient centrifugation was used to isolate peripheral blood mononuclear cells. Before DNA was extracted, CD4+ and CD8+ T cells were sorted using either FACS or magnetic beads.

This record comes from a study of CD8+CD57+ T cells in acquired aplastic anemia (dated by TCRdb to between 2017 and 2018). For context, the study as a whole: On average, sorted CD4+ and CD8+ cells yielded around 3.5 ug of extracted DNA, with a range of roughly 0.19 to 27.4 ug. CD8+CD57+ expansion was defined as frequency above the mean frequency observed in healthy subjects.

Unmatched junction bases come to 7, with V trimmed by 0 bases and J by 3 bases. From its cysteine to its phenylalanine, the CDR3 spans 19 amino acids. Only the CDR3 DNA is retained, 57 bases long and in frame from the first base. CDR1 and CDR2 were assigned from the germline V gene as SGHTA and FQGTGA. Genomic DNA was used as template for profiling of TCR beta VDJ combinations and CDR3 sequences. An Illumina HiSeq 2000 was the platform used for TCR repertoire sequencing. Per the original workflow: Repertoire assessment relied on Simpson's diversity index, CDR3 size and DJ length profiles, and TRBV/TRBJ rearrangement plots. The immunodominant clone was defined as the most abundant DNA sequence in deep sequencing data. CDR3 amino acid sequences were checked for sharing across subjects and were also compared against the VDJdb database and published repertoires. TCRdb redid the processing of the public reads, applying fastp at Q25 and MiXCR, and retained in-frame beta chains. Each record represents a unique CDR3 protein, reported with the most common genes and DNA among its rows. TCRdb, not the authors, supplied the V and J calls. In all, the sample holds 180,000 or so distinct CDR3 sequences, and less than 65% of those were seen once. Together, the top ten hold 42% of the sample.

The paper as a whole reports these results and caveats: Between patients and healthy controls, no significant difference in CD8+ Simpson's diversity was found (P=0.060). Roughly 29 CD8+ CDR3 sequences were shared between patients and controls but appeared highly expressed in patients and within their immunodominant clones.

The TCR originated in a human donor with aplastic anemia. Material for sequencing was sorted CD4+, CD8+, or CD8+CD57+ T cells (not recorded which) from PBMCs. This chain is built from TRBV7-3 and TRBJ2-3; TRBD2 aligns with 15 central bases. The nucleotides are TGTGCCAGCAGCTTAACGGCTGAGGGACTAGCGGGAGGAACAGATACGCAGTATTTT. The translation is CASSLTAEGLAGGTDTQYF.